The next 28 T cell receptor beta chains were all read from a single sample in a study of technical replicates of blood from a handful of donors. The repertoire was sequenced with immunoSEQ multiplex PCR; TCRdb's copy has only in-frame clones and lacks some. The profile shows approximately 60,000 clones, 85% to 90% of them singletons. The sample consisted of PBMCs. The receptors originated from a human donor in good health. Some clones in this sample may be carry-over from other donors' samples.

V and J are TRBV4-2 and TRBJ1-6; 7 bases are shared with TRBD1. This CDR3 is built from 18 residues. With 2 bases clipped from V and 3 bases from J, the junction kept 10 bases outside the gene matches. The V gene's germline CDR1 is LGHNA and CDR2 YNFKEQ. The CDR3, as DNA: TGTGCCAGCAGCCAATCCAGGGACAGCGAAGTCTATAATTCACCCCTCCACTTT. Its translation: CASSQSRDSEVYNSPLHF.

The chain carries TRBV18 and TRBJ1-2; TRBD1 might be the D (5 bases). V gave up 2 bases and J gave up 2 bases, with 12 bases separating them. CDR3 length: 15 amino acids. The germline CDR1 and CDR2 sequences are KGHSH and LQKENI. This chain's CDR3 is CASSPVAGQNYGYTF. CDR3 DNA sequence: TGTGCCAGCTCACCAGTGGCAGGGCAAAACTATGGCTACACCTTC.

This clone occurred once. DNA of the CDR3: TGTGCCAGAAGCTTGGCACGGTTTCCATTCCCCCATTTCGACGAGCAGTACTTC. As protein: CARSLARFPFPHFDEQYF. The rearrangement joins TRBV5-3 to TRBJ2-7; D is ambiguous. TRBV5-3 carries the ORF label, with uncertain function. Deletions cut 0 bases from V and 5 bases from J, with 24 bases between. This CDR3 is built from 18 residues.

This chain links TRBV5-1 with TRBJ2-1; 9 bases are shared with TRBD1. The CDR3 contains 17 residues. V trimming: 2 bases; J trimming: 2 bases; junction bases outside the gene matches: 8. Germline CDR1 SGHRS, CDR2 YFSETQ. The CDR3 DNA reads TGCGCCAGCAGCTTCAAACCTACAGGGGGCGCCTACAATGAGCAGTTCTTC. It encodes CASSFKPTGGAYNEQFF.

The chain has TRBV20-1 and TRBJ2-3, with no clear D. This CDR3 has 10 amino acids. Germline V lookup: CDR1 DFQATT, CDR2 SNEGSKA (reference sequence). The ends were cut back, 6 bases at V and 6 bases at J, with 7 bases in the middle. Here the CDR3 reads CSAHLDTQYF. The CDR3 nucleotides read TGCAGTGCCCACTTGGATACGCAGTATTTT.

The rearrangement uses TRBV19 and TRBJ1-6; no firm D call. This CDR3 has 18 amino acids. Germline lookup yields CDR1 LNHDA and CDR2 SQIVND (reference sequence). Trimming took off 1 base at V and 9 bases at J, with 22 bases between the two ends. CDR3 sequence (DNA): TGTGCCAGTAGTATAGTACATCAAATGCGGGCGCAAGGTTCACCCCTCCACTTT. Protein sequence: CASSIVHQMRAQGSPLHF.

The rearrangement uses TRBV12-5 and TRBJ2-1; 8 bases are a match to TRBD1. This CDR3 is built from 19 residues. Losses at the gene ends were 1 base for V and 6 bases for J; bases not matched to a gene: 17. Looked up from germline, CDR1 is LGHNT and CDR2 is FRNRAP. CDR3 loop: CASGLGMTGDAHYGNEQFF. CDR3 nucleotides: TGTGCTAGTGGTTTGGGGATGACAGGGGATGCCCATTACGGCAATGAGCAGTTCTTC.

This chain joins TRBV7-9 and TRBJ1-5, with D uncertain. Germline V lookup: CDR1 SEHNR, CDR2 FQNEAQ (reference sequence). V was clipped by 1 base and J by 4 bases, with 5 bases between them. The CDR3 contains 13 residues. The CDR3 loop is CASSLGENQPQHF. The CDR3 region has the DNA TGTGCCAGCAGCTTAGGCGAGAATCAGCCCCAGCATTTT.

This clone has more than one count but fewer than ten. The V gene is TRBV30, the J gene TRBJ1-5; 8 bases map to TRBD1. With 3 bases clipped from V and 2 bases from J, the junction kept 6 bases outside the gene matches. Germline loops: CDR1 GTSNPN, CDR2 SVGIG (reference sequence). The CDR3 is 15 amino acids. Here the CDR3 reads CAWRGTGGGNQPQHF. The CDR3 DNA sequence: TGTGCCTGGAGGGGTACAGGGGGAGGCAATCAGCCCCAGCATTTT.

The gene calls are TRBV7-6 and TRBJ1-1; D is perhaps TRBD1 (6 bases). The V end was cut by 2 bases, the J end by 3 bases, with 10 bases between. This CDR3 comprises 14 residues. Germline assignment: CDR1 SGHVS and CDR2 FNYEAQ. CDR3 protein: CASSLRGGDTEAFF. Written as DNA, the CDR3 is TGTGCCAGCAGCTTAAGGGGGGGAGACACTGAAGCTTTCTTT.

This clone occurred once. The chain uses TRBV7-9 and TRBJ2-5, with TRBD2 matching 7 bases. The germline CDR1 and CDR2 sequences are SEHNR and FQNEAQ (reference sequence). V shed 6 bases and J 5 bases; nucleotides not matched to a gene: 6. The CDR3 length is 13 residues. In nucleotides, the CDR3 is TGTGCCAGCAGTGGCGGGGGAGAGGAGACCCAGTACTTC. Amino acids: CASSGGGEETQYF.

This sequence joins TRBV4-1 and TRBJ2-7; TRBD2 agrees at 9 bases. There are 18 residues in the CDR3. V was clipped by 4 bases and J by 2 bases; unmatched bases: 15. Germline V CDR1 and CDR2: MGHRA, YSYEKL. The CDR3 reads CASSPARLAGGRTYEQYF. CDR3 coding DNA: TGCGCCAGCAGCCCCGCCCGGCTGGCGGGAGGGCGCACCTACGAGCAGTACTTC.

The genes are TRBV19 and TRBJ1-1; 11 bases line up with TRBD1. The length of the CDR3 is 18 residues. Germline assignment: CDR1 LNHDA and CDR2 SQIVND (reference sequence). V dropped 4 bases and J dropped 0; count of bases not matched to a gene: 10. CDR3 in DNA: TGTGCCAGTAGTACCCCAGGGACAGGGGGATTTATGAACACTGAAGCTTTCTTT. Translation gives CASSTPGTGGFMNTEAFF.

CDR3 sequence reads: CASSYSGGSKNIQYF. For the CDR3, the DNA is TGTGCCAGCAGTTACTCGGGGGGTTCCAAAAACATTCAGTACTTC. The chain has TRBV6-6 and TRBJ2-4; D may be TRBD2 (6 bases). The length of the CDR3 is 15 residues. V lost 0 bases and J lost 2, with 8 bases in between. CDR1 and CDR2 (germline): MNHNY, SVGAGI (reference sequence).

The V call is TRBV6-1, the J call TRBJ1-6; 8 bases match TRBD1. Germline-derived CDR1 and CDR2 are MNHNS and SASEGT. The CDR3 sequence is 19 residues long. The trim removed 0 bases at V and 7 bases at J, leaving 14 bases unmatched. CDR3 sequence: CASSEAFSGGMGLNSPLHF. The CDR3, as DNA: TGTGCCAGCAGTGAAGCCTTCTCAGGGGGCATGGGTTTAAATTCACCCCTCCACTTT.

The chain carries TRBV6-1 and TRBJ2-1; D might be TRBD2 (5 bases). The germline V gene encodes CDR1 MNHNS and CDR2 SASEGT. The germline V and J ends were trimmed by 1 base and 2 bases, with 12 bases remaining between them. The CDR3 extends over 16 amino acids. CDR3 sequence reads: CASSEGPLAPYNEQFF. CDR3 in DNA: TGTGCCAGCAGTGAAGGACCGCTAGCCCCCTACAATGAGCAGTTCTTC.

The chain couples TRBV11-2 to TRBJ2-2; TRBD1 might be the D (5 bases). The CDR3 sequence is 16 residues long. V dropped 4 bases and J dropped 0 bases, with 12 bases sitting between them. Germline loops: CDR1 SGHAT, CDR2 FQNNGV. For the CDR3, the DNA is TGTGCCAGCAGCTCCCGACAGATATCGAACACCGGGGAGCTGTTTTTT. As protein: CASSSRQISNTGELFF.

The J gene is TRBJ2-2, the V gene TRBV27; perhaps TRBD2 as D (6 bases). The CDR3 covers 14 residues. Germline V lookup: CDR1 MNHEY, CDR2 SMNVEV (reference sequence). The V gene lost 5 bases and the J gene lost 8 bases, with 15 bases spanning the gap. As DNA, the CDR3 is TGTGCCAGCAGTCTGGGACTCCCTGCTGGGGAGCTGTTTTTT. Protein product: CASSLGLPAGELFF.

The V call is TRBV4-3, the J call TRBJ2-1; 10 bases map to TRBD2. This CDR3 comprises 16 residues. The germline CDR1 and CDR2 sequences are LGHNA and YSLEER. V lost 4 bases, J lost 4 bases, and 7 bases stayed unmatched. The CDR3 coding sequence is TGCGCCAGCAGCCGAATTGTACTAGCGGGATACAATGAGCAGTTCTTC. Translation gives CASSRIVLAGYNEQFF.

The J gene is TRBJ2-1, the V gene TRBV7-9, with 13 bases lining up with TRBD2. The junction had 8 bases not matched to a gene; V was cut back by 5 bases and J by 7 bases. The length of the CDR3 is 16 residues. Germline V gives CDR1 SEHNR, CDR2 FQNEAQ (reference sequence). This chain's CDR3 is CASSNRLAGGQNEQFF. CDR3 nucleotides: TGTGCCAGCAGCAACAGACTAGCGGGAGGTCAGAATGAGCAGTTCTTC.

The chain has TRBV11-3 and TRBJ2-1; TRBD2 matches 12 bases. Germline lookup yields CDR1 SGHNT and CDR2 YENEEA. CDR3 size: 16 residues. J gave up 6 bases and V 2 bases, and 5 bases lay outside the gene matches. The CDR3 DNA reads TGTGCCAGCAGCTTATCTAGCGGGAGGGCCTTCAATGAGCAGTTCTTC. Protein sequence: CASSLSSGRAFNEQFF.

The chain links TRBV4-3 to TRBJ2-7; no reliable D call. Per germline, CDR1 LGHNA and CDR2 YSLEER. This CDR3 is built from 15 residues. Trimming pared 4 bases from V and 3 bases from J, leaving 16 bases between. The CDR3 DNA sequence: TGCGCCAGCAGCCCAACTCCGTCACTCTTCTACGAGCAGTACTTC. Its translation is CASSPTPSLFYEQYF.

CDR3 region: CASSLMGQGAYEQYF. Written as DNA, the CDR3 is TGCGCCAGCAGCCTAATGGGACAGGGAGCCTACGAGCAGTACTTC. The chain combines TRBV5-1 with TRBJ2-7, with 9 bases that match TRBD1. The CDR3 consists of 15 residues. Germline V CDR1 and CDR2: SGHRS, YFSETQ. Trimming took 4 bases from V and 2 from J; bases not matched to a gene: 7.

The V call is TRBV7-2, the J call TRBJ2-5; D may be TRBD2 (5 bases). This CDR3 has 15 amino acids. Per germline, CDR1 SGHTA and CDR2 FQGNSA. V lost 8 bases and J lost 1, with 17 bases in between. The CDR3 sequence: CASSPRGPSQETQYF. In nucleotides, the CDR3 is TGTGCCAGCTCCCCGCGAGGGCCCTCCCAAGAGACCCAGTACTTC.

This clone was seen just once. The chain links TRBV7-6 to TRBJ2-7; 7 bases line up with TRBD1. The germline V gene encodes CDR1 SGHVS and CDR2 FNYEAQ. The CDR3 length is 13 residues. Trimming cost V 5 bases and J 4 bases; bases outside gene matches: 5. CDR3 in amino acids: CASSTGQLYEQYF. The CDR3 DNA sequence: TGTGCCAGCAGCACGGGACAGCTTTACGAGCAGTACTTC.

The chain carries TRBV6-5 and TRBJ1-4; no firm D call. Germline V gives CDR1 MNHEY, CDR2 SVGAGI. V dropped 0 bases and J dropped 10 bases, with 15 bases sitting between them. CDR3 length: 15 residues. CDR3: CASSYSWRNLGKLFF. The CDR3 DNA is TGTGCCAGCAGTTACTCCTGGAGGAATTTGGGAAAACTGTTTTTT.

The gene calls are TRBV7-9 and TRBJ2-7, with D maybe TRBD1 (5 bases). The CDR3 covers 19 residues. V lost 1 base and J lost 1, with 23 bases in between. Germline V gene data show CDR1 as SEHNR and CDR2 as FQNEAQ (reference sequence). CDR3 sequence reads: CASSLVTGWSWDFSYEQYF. CDR3 sequence (DNA): TGTGCCAGCAGCTTAGTCACAGGATGGTCTTGGGATTTTTCCTACGAGCAGTACTTC.

The rearrangement joins TRBV5-4 to TRBJ2-1, with 10 bases that match TRBD2. J was trimmed by 13 bases and V by 4 bases; bases with no gene match: 11. Germline V gene data show CDR1 as SGHNT and CDR2 as YYREEE (reference sequence). The CDR3 loop spans 14 amino acids. The DNA for the CDR3 is TGTGCCAGCAGCACCTCCAGCGGGAGGGCCGAACAGTTCTTC. Residues: CASSTSSGRAEQFF.